This T cell receptor (beta chain) was recovered during a study of T cell changes during pregnancy in multiple sclerosis. Assay used: immunoSEQ multiplex PCR; TCRdb lists only in-frame clones, some missing. The sample lists under 45,000 clones; approximately 96% were seen once. This CDR3 comprises 15 residues. V lost 2 bases to trimming and J lost 1 base, with 11 bases between them. CDR1 and CDR2 from the germline V gene are MNHEY and SMNVEV (reference sequence). This chain links TRBV27 with TRBJ1-1; D is perhaps TRBD1 (5 bases). This TCR came from a female donor with multiple sclerosis, enrolled in a pregnancy study. The specimen comprised peripheral blood, sampled in the second trimester of pregnancy. CDR3 loop: CASSLTGTKNTEAFF. DNA of the CDR3: TGTGCCAGCAGTTTAACCGGGACTAAGAACACTGAAGCTTTCTTT.